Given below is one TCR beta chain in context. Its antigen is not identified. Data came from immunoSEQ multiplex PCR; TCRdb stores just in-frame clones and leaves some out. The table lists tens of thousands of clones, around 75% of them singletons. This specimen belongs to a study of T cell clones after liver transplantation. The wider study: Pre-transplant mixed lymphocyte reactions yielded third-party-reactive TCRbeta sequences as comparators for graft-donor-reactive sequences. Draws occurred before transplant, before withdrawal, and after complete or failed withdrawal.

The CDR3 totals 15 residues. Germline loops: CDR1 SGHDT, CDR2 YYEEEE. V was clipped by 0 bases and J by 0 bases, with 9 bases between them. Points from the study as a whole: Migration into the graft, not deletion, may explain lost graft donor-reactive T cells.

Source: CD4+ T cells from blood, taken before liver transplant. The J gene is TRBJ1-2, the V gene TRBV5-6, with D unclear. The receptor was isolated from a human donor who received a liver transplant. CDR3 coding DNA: TGTGCCAGCAGCTTGGACAACAGACCTAACTATGGCTACACCTTC. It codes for CASSLDNRPNYGYTF.